The source of this T cell receptor (beta chain) is a study of shared clonotypes between healthy human individuals. Across the study: Donors had three CD4 naive, three CD4 memory, two CD8 naive and one CD8 memory plate apiece.

Original analysis: There were no quality scores in the junction-only immunoSEQ sequences, so filtering differed. Profiling relied on immunoSEQ multiplex PCR, and the TCRdb table lists in-frame clones only, not all of them. The V and J calls and clone size come from that table; D and trimming were worked out from the DNA. The repertoire holds 800,000 to 950,000 clones, with 95% to 97% as singletons. Points from the study as a whole: Rarefaction revealed incomplete sorted-subset sequencing despite large depth.

Naive CD8 cells were CD45RO-negative, positively selected for CCR7, excluding terminally differentiated effector memory CD45RA+ cells. V lost 3 bases and J lost 6, with 9 bases in between. The CDR3 sequence is 13 residues long. Germline V lookup: CDR1 MNHEY, CDR2 SMNVEV (reference sequence). Note on this clone: The antigen is unknown.

This clonotype was obtained from a man aged 25 to 45 in good health. The chain recombines TRBV27 with TRBJ2-1, with D unclear. The sample taken for sequencing was naive CD8+ T cells sorted from blood. The CDR3 is CASSLGVGNEQFF. As DNA, the CDR3 is TGTGCCAGCAGTTTGGGCGTGGGCAATGAGCAGTTCTTC.